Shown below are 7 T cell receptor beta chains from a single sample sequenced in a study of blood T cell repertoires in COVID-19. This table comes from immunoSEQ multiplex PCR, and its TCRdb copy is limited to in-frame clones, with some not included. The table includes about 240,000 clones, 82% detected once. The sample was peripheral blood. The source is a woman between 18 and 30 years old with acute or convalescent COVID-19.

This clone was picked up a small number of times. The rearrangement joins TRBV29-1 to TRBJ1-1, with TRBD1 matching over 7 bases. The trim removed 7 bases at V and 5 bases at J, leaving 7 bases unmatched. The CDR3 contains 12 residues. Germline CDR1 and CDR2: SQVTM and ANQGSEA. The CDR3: CSADRAWTEAFF. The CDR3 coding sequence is TGCAGCGCCGACAGGGCTTGGACTGAAGCTTTCTTT.

The CDR3 DNA reads TGTGCCAGCAAACAGAGGGGGTCCCATAATTCACCCCTCCACTTT. Translation gives CASKQRGSHNSPLHF. The chain combines TRBV6-5 with TRBJ1-6; a weak D match, TRBD1 (6 bases). This CDR3 is 15 amino acids long. V gave up 7 bases and J gave up 5 bases, with 15 bases separating them. CDR1 and CDR2 from the germline V gene are MNHEY and SVGAGI.

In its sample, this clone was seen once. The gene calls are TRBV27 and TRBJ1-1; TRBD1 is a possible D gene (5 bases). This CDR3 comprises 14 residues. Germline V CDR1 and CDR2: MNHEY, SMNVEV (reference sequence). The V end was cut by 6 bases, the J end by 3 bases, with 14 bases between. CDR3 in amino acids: CASRSGLRDTEAFF. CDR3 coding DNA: TGTGCCAGCAGATCAGGGCTCCGGGACACTGAAGCTTTCTTT.

CDR3 region: CASSPTGRGYEQYF. The CDR3 DNA sequence: TGTGCCAGCTCGCCGACAGGGCGAGGCTACGAGCAGTACTTC. The rearrangement joins TRBV18 to TRBJ2-7, with 7 nucleotides matching TRBD1. This CDR3 is 14 amino acids long. Looked up from germline, CDR1 is KGHSH and CDR2 is LQKENI. The V gene end was trimmed by 6 bases and the J gene end by 3 bases; junction bases not matched to a gene: 8.

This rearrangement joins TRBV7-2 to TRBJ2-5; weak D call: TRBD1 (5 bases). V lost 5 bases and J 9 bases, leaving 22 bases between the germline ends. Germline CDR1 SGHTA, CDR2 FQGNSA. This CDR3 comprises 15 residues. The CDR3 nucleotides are TGTGCCAGCAGCCCCCGTCTGACAGCACGTAACGCCCAGTACTTC. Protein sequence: CASSPRLTARNAQYF.

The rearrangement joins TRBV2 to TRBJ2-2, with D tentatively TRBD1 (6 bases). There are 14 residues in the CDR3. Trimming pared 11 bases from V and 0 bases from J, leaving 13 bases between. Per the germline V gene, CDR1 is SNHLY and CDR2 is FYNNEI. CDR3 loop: CAGGGVTNTGELFF. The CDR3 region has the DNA TGTGCCGGTGGGGGCGTAACGAACACCGGGGAGCTGTTTTTT.

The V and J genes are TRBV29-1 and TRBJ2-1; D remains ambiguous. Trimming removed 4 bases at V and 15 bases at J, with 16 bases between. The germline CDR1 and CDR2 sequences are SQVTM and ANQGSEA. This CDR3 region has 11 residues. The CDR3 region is CSVVSGLVRFF. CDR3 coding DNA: TGCAGCGTTGTATCCGGTCTAGTGCGGTTCTTC.